One and the same sample provided the 27 T cell receptor beta chains below, sequenced in a study of blood T cell repertoires in COVID-19. Here immunoSEQ multiplex PCR was the method, and the copy in TCRdb shows in-frame clones only, minus some. The table lists some 150,000 clones, 87% of them singletons. The sample consisted of peripheral blood. These receptors were collected from a man aged 45 to 65 who had recovered from COVID-19.

The chain employs TRBV29-1 and TRBJ2-5; the D is unclear. This CDR3 has 14 residues. Germline CDR1 and CDR2: SQVTM and ANQGSEA. The V gene lost 2 bases and the J gene lost 4 bases, with 14 bases spanning the gap. CDR3 in amino acids: CSVELGAVRETQYF. The CDR3 coding sequence is TGCAGCGTTGAACTAGGCGCGGTCAGAGAGACCCAGTACTTC.

J is TRBJ2-7 and V is TRBV18; TRBD1 aligns across 7 bases. The junction had 5 bases not matched to a gene; V was cut back by 3 bases and J by 0 bases. Germline V gene lookup returns CDR1 KGHSH and CDR2 LQKENI. The CDR3 sequence is 15 residues long. The CDR3 DNA follows: TGTGCCAGCTCACCGACAGGGTTAGGCTCCTACGAGCAGTACTTC. It encodes CASSPTGLGSYEQYF. The complete variable domain, with remaining parts taken from reference TRBV18 and TRBJ2-7, reads NAGVMQNPRHLVRRRGQEARLRCSPMKGHSHVYWYRQLPEEGLKFMVYLQKENIIDESGMPKERFSAEFPKEGPSILRIQQVVRGDSAAYFCASSPTGLGSYEQYFGPGTRLTVT.

The chain is built from TRBV3-1 (or the pseudogene TRBV3-2) and TRBJ2-6, with TRBD1 identical over 9 bases. The length of the CDR3 is 18 residues. The V gene end was trimmed by 4 bases and the J gene end by 3 bases; junction bases not matched to a gene: 10. Germline-derived CDR1 and CDR2 are LGHDT and YNNKEL (reference sequence). The CDR3 region is CASSPTPGQGYGANVLTF. The CDR3 DNA sequence: TGTGCCAGCAGCCCGACTCCGGGACAGGGTTATGGGGCCAACGTCCTGACTTTC.

CDR3 residues: CASSVGLSYNEQFF. Written as DNA, the CDR3 is TGTGCCAGCAGCGTAGGCCTATCCTACAATGAGCAGTTCTTC. The V gene is TRBV9, the J gene TRBJ2-1; D remains ambiguous. The germline gives CDR1 SGDLS, CDR2 YYNGEE. The V gene lost 0 bases and the J gene lost 1 base, with 5 bases spanning the gap. This CDR3 region has 14 residues.

This sequence joins TRBV5-1 and TRBJ1-2; the D gene is possibly TRBD1 (6 bases). V was cut by 0 bases and J by 2 bases, with 8 bases left in between. Germline V lookup: CDR1 SGHRS, CDR2 YFSETQ. This CDR3 region has 14 residues. CDR3 region: CASSLATGNYGYTF. CDR3 bases: TGCGCCAGCAGCTTGGCGACAGGAAACTATGGCTACACCTTC.

The chain is built from TRBV7-2 and TRBJ2-1; 12 bases map to TRBD2. V lost 4 bases, J lost 12 bases, and 13 bases stayed unmatched. This CDR3 has 16 amino acids. The germline CDR1 and CDR2 sequences are SGHTA and FQGNSA. The CDR3 spells CASSSDLAGGPFGQFF. As DNA, the CDR3 is TGTGCCAGCAGCTCCGATCTAGCGGGGGGGCCGTTCGGGCAGTTCTTC.

This clone came up once. J is TRBJ2-7 and V is TRBV6-1; perhaps TRBD1 as D (5 bases). This CDR3 is built from 13 residues. CDR1 MNHNS and CDR2 SASEGT come from the germline V gene. Deletions cut 1 base from V and 1 base from J, with 5 bases between. The CDR3, as DNA: TGTGCCAGCAGTGAAGAGGGGTCCTACGAGCAGTACTTC. It is translated as CASSEEGSYEQYF.

This chain links TRBV18 with TRBJ2-1, with a weak D call TRBD1 (6 bases). V was shortened by 4 bases and J by 0 bases, with 10 bases between the two germline ends. Germline values: CDR1 KGHSH, CDR2 LQKENI. The CDR3 covers 15 residues. The CDR3: CASSLQGSSYNEQFF. The CDR3, as DNA: TGTGCCAGCTCACTACAGGGAAGCTCCTACAATGAGCAGTTCTTC.

This clone was picked up a small number of times. The chain couples TRBV7-6 to TRBJ2-5; maybe TRBD1 (7 bases). The CDR3 is made up of 17 amino acids. Trimming removed 1 base from V and 1 base from J, with 16 bases in between. CDR1 and CDR2 from the germline V gene are SGHVS and FNYEAQ. This chain's CDR3 is CASSLEAFQGGQETQYF. In nucleotides, the CDR3 is TGTGCCAGCAGCTTAGAGGCATTTCAGGGGGGCCAAGAGACCCAGTACTTC.

The genes are TRBV19 and TRBJ2-5; D is possibly TRBD2 (7 bases). The CDR3 spans 16 residues. The ends were cut back, 7 bases at V and 2 bases at J, with 20 bases in the middle. From germline, CDR1 is LNHDA and CDR2 SQIVND (reference sequence). The CDR3 reads CASMRWAGATQETQYF. In DNA form, the CDR3 reads TGTGCCAGTATGAGGTGGGCGGGGGCCACTCAAGAGACCCAGTACTTC.

V is TRBV5-5 and J is TRBJ2-7, with 11 bases lining up with TRBD2. J gave up 3 bases and V 4 bases, and 6 bases lay outside the gene matches. Looked up from germline, CDR1 is SGHKS and CDR2 is YYEKEE (reference sequence). The CDR3 consists of 15 residues. As DNA, the CDR3 is TGTGCCAGCAGCCTTAGCGGGGGGGCTCTCTACGAGCAGTACTTC. This codes for CASSLSGGALYEQYF.

V usage is TRBV11-2 and J usage is TRBJ1-1; 8 nucleotides match TRBD1. Germline CDR1 reads SGHAT; CDR2 reads FQNNGV. The CDR3 has 17 residues. V dropped 0 bases and J dropped 5; count of bases not matched to a gene: 11. The chain's CDR3 is CASSLELGQGRRTEAFF. The CDR3 DNA is TGTGCCAGCAGCTTAGAGCTCGGACAGGGTAGAAGGACTGAAGCTTTCTTT.

The chain uses TRBV30 and TRBJ2-5; no clear D. Trimming cost V 1 base and J 1 base, with 16 bases left between them. Germline V CDR1 and CDR2: GTSNPN, SVGIG (reference sequence). This CDR3 region has 16 residues. CDR3 protein: CAWSDPSVGSQETQYF. The CDR3 DNA is TGTGCCTGGAGTGACCCATCGGTGGGCTCCCAAGAGACCCAGTACTTC.

V gene TRBV5-1 combines with J gene TRBJ1-1; D uncertain. This CDR3 contains 17 residues. Germline V gives CDR1 SGHRS, CDR2 YFSETQ. Trimming cost V 5 bases and J 0 bases, with 20 bases left between them. CDR3 bases: TGCGCCAGCAGTTCTTCTCTGACAACGGCCATGAACACTGAAGCTTTCTTT. Encoded protein: CASSSSLTTAMNTEAFF. The entire variable domain, with the rest obtained from reference TRBV5-1 and TRBJ1-1, is as follows: KAGVTQTPRYLIKTRGQQVTLSCSPISGHRSVSWYQQTPGQGLQFLFEYFSETQRNKGNFPGRFSGRQFSNSRSEMNVSTLELGDSALYLCASSSSLTTAMNTEAFFGQGTRLTVV.

The V call is TRBV5-1, the J call TRBJ2-1, with no clear D. Germline V lookup: CDR1 SGHRS, CDR2 YFSETQ. The ends were cut back, 0 bases at V and 10 bases at J, with 8 bases in the middle. This CDR3 comprises 12 residues. The CDR3 reads CASSLARREQFF. Here the CDR3 DNA reads TGCGCCAGCAGCTTGGCTAGGCGGGAGCAGTTCTTC.

The V gene is TRBV5-1, the J gene TRBJ1-1; 9 bases match TRBD1. This CDR3 has 16 residues. The V segment lost 2 bases and the J segment 5 bases; nucleotides outside the gene matches: 10. The V gene's germline CDR1 is SGHRS and CDR2 YFSETQ. The CDR3 is CASSFSRDRVGTEAFF. CDR3 DNA sequence: TGCGCCAGCAGCTTTTCCCGGGACAGGGTGGGAACTGAAGCTTTCTTT.

The chain has TRBV11-2 and TRBJ1-4; the match to TRBD1 covers 10 bases. Germline V gene lookup returns CDR1 SGHAT and CDR2 FQNNGV. The CDR3 is made up of 15 amino acids. V lost 3 bases and J lost 8; bases outside the gene matches: 6. This CDR3 is CASSLLTGGREKLFF. In nucleotides, the CDR3 is TGTGCCAGCAGCTTGTTGACAGGGGGCAGAGAAAAACTGTTTTTT.

The chain recombines TRBV7-9 with TRBJ2-3, with 10 bases matching TRBD1. V lost 2 bases to trimming and J lost 0 bases; unmatched junction nucleotides: 8. In germline, CDR1 is SEHNR, CDR2 FQNEAQ (reference sequence). The CDR3 extends over 18 amino acids. The CDR3 loop reads CASSLWGQGYPSTDTQYF. As DNA, the CDR3 is TGTGCCAGCAGCTTATGGGGACAGGGGTACCCTAGCACAGATACGCAGTATTTT.

The chain is built from TRBV6-5 and TRBJ1-5, with 9 bases lining up with TRBD1. V trimming: 7 bases; J trimming: 4 bases; junction bases outside the gene matches: 8. Per germline, CDR1 MNHEY and CDR2 SVGAGI. This CDR3 is 15 amino acids long. The CDR3, as DNA: TGTGCCAGCACCCCCCGGGACAGGGCTAATCAGCCCCAGCATTTT. It is translated as CASTPRDRANQPQHF.

This clone was observed a handful of times. The chain employs TRBV6-5 and TRBJ2-7; 8 bases are a match to TRBD1. V gave up 5 bases and J gave up 4 bases; unmatched junction bases: 4. The CDR3 loop spans 13 amino acids. Looked up from germline, CDR1 is MNHEY and CDR2 is SVGAGI. The CDR3, as DNA: TGTGCCAGCAGTAGTAACAGGGGGTACGAGCAGTACTTC. It translates to CASSSNRGYEQYF.

This chain uses TRBV7-2 with TRBJ2-5, with 14 bases fitting TRBD2. CDR3 size: 15 residues. Germline CDR1 reads SGHTA; CDR2 reads FQGNSA. V gave up 5 bases and J gave up 6 bases; unmatched junction bases: 5. The CDR3 reads CASSPTSGGAKTQYF. The DNA of the CDR3 is TGTGCCAGCAGCCCGACTAGCGGGGGGGCGAAGACCCAGTACTTC.

The rearrangement uses TRBV4-3 and TRBJ1-3; D uncertain. From germline, CDR1 is LGHNA and CDR2 YSLEER. V shed 3 bases and J shed 2 bases, with 14 bases lying between them. CDR3 length: 16 residues. The CDR3 DNA reads as TGCGCCAGCAGCCACCTTCGCGGTACAACTGGAAACACCATATATTTT. Protein: CASSHLRGTTGNTIYF.

This chain joins TRBV4-1 and TRBJ2-1; a possible D gene is TRBD2 (6 bases). The CDR3 has 17 amino acids. Trimming removed 4 bases at V and 4 bases at J, with 20 bases between. The germline V gene encodes CDR1 MGHRA and CDR2 YSYEKL. CDR3 in amino acids: CASSPREAGAEYNEQFF. The CDR3 nucleotides read TGCGCCAGCAGCCCGCGGGAAGCCGGGGCTGAGTACAATGAGCAGTTCTTC.

CDR3 nucleotide sequence: TGTGCCAGCAGCTTAGTTGTGGGACAGGGGAACAATGAGCAGTTCTTC. It codes for CASSLVVGQGNNEQFF. The chain is built from TRBV11-3 and TRBJ2-1, with 10 bases matching TRBD1. The CDR3 extends over 16 amino acids. In germline, CDR1 is SGHNT, CDR2 YENEEA. V was clipped by 1 base and J by 5 bases; unmatched bases: 5. The full variable domain, with the rest looked up from reference TRBV11-3 and TRBJ2-1, is EAGVVQSPRYKIIEKKQPVAFWCNPISGHNTLYWYLQNLGQGPELLIRYENEEAVDDSQLPKDRFSAERLKGVDSTLKIQPAELGDSAVYLCASSLVVGQGNNEQFFGPGTRLTVL.

V and J are TRBV7-8 and TRBJ2-1, with D possibly being TRBD2 (5 bases). Germline V CDR1 and CDR2: SGHVS, FQNEAQ. The CDR3 is made up of 16 amino acids. V was clipped by 5 bases and J by 4 bases, with 18 bases between them. Written as DNA, the CDR3 is TGTGCCAGCAGCCCCCTCCGCGGTGGCGGGTACAATGAGCAGTTCTTC. Protein: CASSPLRGGGYNEQFF.

V gene TRBV2 combines with J gene TRBJ1-6, with a possible D match to TRBD1 (5 bases). Trimming pared 7 bases from V and 6 bases from J, leaving 16 bases between. The CDR3 has 15 amino acids. Per germline, CDR1 SNHLY and CDR2 FYNNEI. The CDR3 DNA sequence: TGTGCCAGCACCCAGCAGGGTGGTTCTAATTCACCCCTCCACTTT. Translation gives CASTQQGGSNSPLHF.

This clone has only one observation. The chain links TRBV11-2 to TRBJ2-7; 7 nucleotides align to TRBD1. CDR1 SGHAT and CDR2 FQNNGV come from the germline V gene. Unmatched junction bases numbered 12, after V lost 5 bases and J lost 2 bases. The CDR3 runs to 16 residues. CDR3 loop: CASSPTGQSIAYEQYF. CDR3 sequence (DNA): TGTGCCAGCAGCCCGACGGGACAGTCCATTGCCTACGAGCAGTACTTC.